This TCR beta chain appears in the sequencing data of a study of OX40 agonist ivuxolimab in advanced cancers. Overall study context: A mean age of 60 years, range about 20 to 79, was recorded, and approximately 79% were male. Past anti-PD-1, anti-PD-L1 or anti-CTLA-4 therapy was accepted, and 35% to 45% had received some. Findings of the study overall: CD4+ and CD8+ blood T cells expanded clonally by week 6 at 0.1 to 3.0 mg/kg.

With regard to this clone: The antigen remains unidentified.

TCRdb keeps only in-frame clones here, not all; method: immunoSEQ multiplex PCR. The sample shows 55,000 to 80,000 clones, more than 85% of them seen only once. The sample in question was CD4+ or CD8+ T cells sorted from blood, obtained in a trial of the OX40 agonist ivuxolimab. The sequence came from an adult with an advanced solid tumor such as melanoma, head and neck, liver or kidney cancer.

The CDR3 spells CASSQAQGVNEQFF. CDR3 nucleotides: TGTGCCAGCAGCCAAGCTCAAGGGGTCAATGAGCAGTTCTTC. This chain links TRBV4-2 with TRBJ2-1; TRBD1 might be the D (5 bases). The length of the CDR3 is 14 residues. Trimming removed 1 base at V and 6 bases at J, with 10 bases between. Looked up from germline, CDR1 is LGHNA and CDR2 is YNFKEQ.